The rows below give T cell receptor beta chains drawn from one sample of a study of cytomegalovirus exposure and HLA in healthy donors. Libraries were prepared by immunoSEQ multiplex PCR; TCRdb keeps only in-frame clonotypes and omits some of them. The sample lists approximately 150,000 clones, around 79% occurring once. The sample comprised PBMCs. The receptors were sampled from a human donor in good health. Each CDR3 is given with its conserved first and last residue. Each record gives: V gene, D gene, J gene, clone size, CDR3 DNA, CDR3 protein. A D gene is named only where the DNA matches it firmly. Size values are once, few and many counts, or a class for expanded clones, and some rows have none.

V gene: TRBV7-3
D gene: NA
J gene: TRBJ2-7
clone size: NA
CDR3 DNA: TGTGCCAGCAACCTGGAGGATACAGACACTGACTACGAGCAGTACTTC
CDR3 protein: CASNLEDTDTDYEQYF

V gene: TRBV6-5
D gene: NA
J gene: TRBJ1-1
clone size: few
CDR3 DNA: TGTGCCAGCAGTTACGGGAGGCAAGCTTTCTTT
CDR3 protein: CASSYGRQAFF

V gene: TRBV15
D gene: NA
J gene: TRBJ1-1
clone size: once
CDR3 DNA: TGTGCCACCAGCAGGGCCAGGTATCGGACAGAAGGGACTGAAGCTTTCTTT
CDR3 protein: CATSRARYRTEGTEAFF

V gene: TRBV5-6
D gene: TRBD2
J gene: TRBJ2-7
clone size: NA
CDR3 DNA: TGTGCCAGCAGCTTGGGACGACTAGCGATACACGAGCAGTACTTC
CDR3 protein: CASSLGRLAIHEQYF

V gene: TRBV6-5
D gene: TRBD2
J gene: TRBJ2-5
clone size: NA
CDR3 DNA: TGTGCCAGCAGTCCCTCTTTAGCGGGAGGGGAGACCCAGTACTTC
CDR3 protein: CASSPSLAGGETQYF

V gene: TRBV30
D gene: TRBD1
J gene: TRBJ1-2
clone size: once
CDR3 DNA: TGTGCCTGGAGTGATCAGGGGGAAAATGGCTACCCCTTC
CDR3 protein: CAWSDQGENGYPF

V gene: TRBV5-1
D gene: TRBD2
J gene: TRBJ2-1
clone size: few
CDR3 DNA: TGCGCCAGCACACGGACTAGCGGGGCCAATGAGCAGTTCTTC
CDR3 protein: CASTRTSGANEQFF

V gene: TRBV7-3
D gene: NA
J gene: TRBJ2-1
clone size: NA
CDR3 DNA: TGTGCCAGCAGTTTGAGGGGGGGTGAGCAGTTCTTC
CDR3 protein: CASSLRGGEQFF

V gene: TRBV6-5
D gene: TRBD1
J gene: TRBJ1-2
clone size: NA
CDR3 DNA: TGTGCCAGCAGTTACTCTCGACAGGGTTATGGCTACACCTTC
CDR3 protein: CASSYSRQGYGYTF

V gene: TRBV11-2
D gene: TRBD2
J gene: TRBJ2-2
clone size: NA
CDR3 DNA: TGTGCCAGCAGCCTCATACTAGCGGGACTTAGGGCCGGGGAGCTGTTTTTT
CDR3 protein: CASSLILAGLRAGELFF

V gene: TRBV7-9
D gene: TRBD2
J gene: TRBJ2-1
clone size: NA
CDR3 DNA: TGTGCCAGCAGCTTAGTTAGCGGGAGAGGAAACTATGAGCAGTTCTTC
CDR3 protein: CASSLVSGRGNYEQFF

V gene: TRBV4-3
D gene: TRBD2
J gene: TRBJ2-3
clone size: NA
CDR3 DNA: TGCGCCAGCAGCCAGGCTAGCGGGAGTGTGGCAGATACGCAGTATTTT
CDR3 protein: CASSQASGSVADTQYF

V gene: TRBV9
D gene: TRBD1
J gene: TRBJ1-1
clone size: NA
CDR3 DNA: TGTGCCAGCAGCGCCTTCGACAGGGACACTGAAGCTTTCTTT
CDR3 protein: CASSAFDRDTEAFF

V gene: TRBV10-2
D gene: TRBD2
J gene: TRBJ2-2
clone size: NA
CDR3 DNA: TGCGCCAGCAGTTCTAATAGCGGGAATCTTGGACCCGGGGAGCTGTTTTTT
CDR3 protein: CASSSNSGNLGPGELFF

V gene: TRBV28
D gene: TRBD2
J gene: TRBJ2-2
clone size: once
CDR3 DNA: TGTGCCAGCAGCCACCCGCCGGGACTAGCTGCCGGGGAGCTGTTTTTT
CDR3 protein: CASSHPPGLAAGELFF

V gene: TRBV6-1
D gene: TRBD1
J gene: TRBJ1-2
clone size: few
CDR3 DNA: TGTGCCAGCAGTGATACAGGGGGCTTGTCATGTGGCTACACCTTC
CDR3 protein: CASSDTGGLSCGYTF

V gene: TRBV5-6
D gene: NA
J gene: TRBJ1-1
clone size: NA
CDR3 DNA: TGTGCCAGCAGCTTTAACGAGGCTGAAGCTTTCTTT
CDR3 protein: CASSFNEAEAFF

V gene: TRBV7-3
D gene: NA
J gene: TRBJ1-3
clone size: NA
CDR3 DNA: TGTGCCAGCAGCTTAGACTCTAACTCTGGAAACACCATATATTTT
CDR3 protein: CASSLDSNSGNTIYF

V gene: TRBV9
D gene: NA
J gene: TRBJ1-2
clone size: NA
CDR3 DNA: TGTGCCAGCAGCGTAGAAGCGGGCAGACCTAACTATGGCTACACCTTC
CDR3 protein: CASSVEAGRPNYGYTF

V gene: TRBV15
D gene: TRBD1
J gene: TRBJ1-6
clone size: once
CDR3 DNA: TGTGCCACCAGCGCGGGGACAGTGTATAATTCACCCCTCCACTTT
CDR3 protein: CATSAGTVYNSPLHF

V gene: TRBV11-2
D gene: TRBD1
J gene: TRBJ2-7
clone size: NA
CDR3 DNA: TGTGCCAGTCTGGGACAGGGGGCGTCCGAGCAGTACTTC
CDR3 protein: CASLGQGASEQYF

V gene: TRBV25-1
D gene: TRBD2
J gene: TRBJ2-7
clone size: NA
CDR3 DNA: TGTGCCAGCTCAAGGGGCACTAGCGGGAGCTACGAGCAGTACTTC
CDR3 protein: CASSRGTSGSYEQYF

V gene: TRBV6-4
D gene: TRBD1
J gene: TRBJ1-6
clone size: NA
CDR3 DNA: TGTGCCAGCAGCCCCGGGACAGGGGGTATTTCACCCCTCCACTTT
CDR3 protein: CASSPGTGGISPLHF

V gene: TRBV6-1
D gene: NA
J gene: TRBJ2-2
clone size: few
CDR3 DNA: TGTGCCAGCAGTGAGAATCATGCCGGGGCCGGGGAGCTGTTTTTT
CDR3 protein: CASSENHAGAGELFF

V gene: TRBV6-6
D gene: NA
J gene: TRBJ2-1
clone size: NA
CDR3 DNA: TGTGCCAGCGGGTTCAAAGGGAGTTGGGGCAATGAGCAGTTCTTC
CDR3 protein: CASGFKGSWGNEQFF

V gene: TRBV5-1
D gene: TRBD1
J gene: TRBJ2-5
clone size: NA
CDR3 DNA: TGCGCCAGCAGCCTCGCCGGGACAGAACAAGAGACCCAGTACTTC
CDR3 protein: CASSLAGTEQETQYF

V gene: TRBV5-1
D gene: TRBD1
J gene: TRBJ2-3
clone size: few
CDR3 DNA: TGCGCCAGCAGCTTGGCCGGGACAGGGGGCACAGATACGCAGTATTTT
CDR3 protein: CASSLAGTGGTDTQYF

V gene: TRBV29-1
D gene: TRBD2
J gene: TRBJ2-3
clone size: NA
CDR3 DNA: TGCAGCGGGAAACCGGGACTAGCGGCGGATACGCAGTATTTT
CDR3 protein: CSGKPGLAADTQYF

V gene: TRBV4-2
D gene: TRBD2
J gene: TRBJ2-2
clone size: NA
CDR3 DNA: TGTGCCAGCAGCCAAAGACTAGCGGGGGGGCCCACCGGGGAGCTGTTTTTT
CDR3 protein: CASSQRLAGGPTGELFF

V gene: TRBV5-1
D gene: TRBD1
J gene: TRBJ2-7
clone size: NA
CDR3 DNA: TGCGCCAGCAGCTCCGGGGACAGGGTCCACGAGCAGTACTTC
CDR3 protein: CASSSGDRVHEQYF

V gene: TRBV6-1
D gene: TRBD2
J gene: TRBJ2-3
clone size: NA
CDR3 DNA: TGTGCCAGCAGTGGGGACTACCCAATAAGCACAGATACGCAGTATTTT
CDR3 protein: CASSGDYPISTDTQYF

V gene: TRBV6-5
D gene: TRBD1
J gene: TRBJ1-4
clone size: NA
CDR3 DNA: TGTGCCAGCAGCGATACAGGGGCCCGGGGAAAACTGTTTTTT
CDR3 protein: CASSDTGARGKLFF

V gene: TRBV28
D gene: TRBD2
J gene: TRBJ2-5
clone size: once
CDR3 DNA: TGTGCCAGCAGTTTAACTATTGGCGCGGGAGGTCAAGAGACCCAGTACTTC
CDR3 protein: CASSLTIGAGGQETQYF

V gene: TRBV11-3
D gene: TRBD1
J gene: TRBJ2-2
clone size: NA
CDR3 DNA: TGTGCCAGCAGCTTAGGGGACAGGGACGGGGAGCTGTTTTTT
CDR3 protein: CASSLGDRDGELFF

V gene: TRBV2
D gene: NA
J gene: TRBJ1-6
clone size: NA
CDR3 DNA: TGTGCCAGCAGTGATAGAGGTGGGAATTCACCCCTCCACTTT
CDR3 protein: CASSDRGGNSPLHF

V gene: TRBV7-2
D gene: TRBD1
J gene: TRBJ2-4
clone size: few
CDR3 DNA: TGTGCCAGCAGCATCAGTTCGGGACAGGGTAGGGACATTCAGTACTTC
CDR3 protein: CASSISSGQGRDIQYF

V gene: TRBV4-1
D gene: NA
J gene: TRBJ2-7
clone size: NA
CDR3 DNA: TGCGCCAGCAGCCAAGACAGGACCTACGAGCAGTACTTC
CDR3 protein: CASSQDRTYEQYF

V gene: TRBV7-2
D gene: NA
J gene: TRBJ2-1
clone size: NA
CDR3 DNA: TGTGCCAGCACACCTCGGTACGGACTCGACCGAAATGAGCAGTTCTTC
CDR3 protein: CASTPRYGLDRNEQFF

V gene: TRBV21-1
D gene: NA
J gene: TRBJ1-1
clone size: NA
CDR3 DNA: TGTGCCAGCAGCAATGGGAGTTCGGAAGGGACAGCATCTATGAACACTGAAGCTTTCTTT
CDR3 protein: CASSNGSSEGTASMNTEAFF

V gene: TRBV11-2
D gene: NA
J gene: TRBJ1-4
clone size: NA
CDR3 DNA: TGTGCCAGCAGCTTAGACAGGGACTTGAGGGAAAAACTGTTTTTT
CDR3 protein: CASSLDRDLREKLFF

V gene: TRBV11-2
D gene: NA
J gene: TRBJ2-3
clone size: NA
CDR3 DNA: TGTGCCAGCAGCTTAGAGCTAAGAGATACGCAGTATTTT
CDR3 protein: CASSLELRDTQYF

V gene: TRBV7-2
D gene: NA
J gene: TRBJ2-2
clone size: NA
CDR3 DNA: TGTGCCAGCAGACCGCCGGGACATCCGTACGGGGAGCTGTTTTTT
CDR3 protein: CASRPPGHPYGELFF

V gene: TRBV6-5
D gene: TRBD1
J gene: TRBJ1-1
clone size: NA
CDR3 DNA: TGTGCCAGCAGTCGATTGACAGGGGGCACTGAAGCTTTCTTT
CDR3 protein: CASSRLTGGTEAFF

V gene: TRBV11-3
D gene: NA
J gene: TRBJ2-1
clone size: NA
CDR3 DNA: TGTGCCAGCAGCTTAGGCAGGGTCACTGAGCAGTTCTTC
CDR3 protein: CASSLGRVTEQFF

V gene: TRBV6-1
D gene: NA
J gene: TRBJ1-1
clone size: NA
CDR3 DNA: TGTGCCAGCAGTGGCTTGGGAAGTAGGACAGCCAACACTGAAGCTTTCTTT
CDR3 protein: CASSGLGSRTANTEAFF

V gene: TRBV7-3
D gene: NA
J gene: TRBJ2-2
clone size: NA
CDR3 DNA: TGTGCCAGCAGTTGGGGGGCCGGGGAGCTGTTTTTT
CDR3 protein: CASSWGAGELFF

V gene: TRBV5-1
D gene: TRBD1
J gene: TRBJ2-7
clone size: NA
CDR3 DNA: TGCGCCAGCAGCTTAATGGGACAGGGCTCCTACGAGCAGTACTTC
CDR3 protein: CASSLMGQGSYEQYF

V gene: TRBV6-1
D gene: TRBD1
J gene: TRBJ2-5
clone size: once
CDR3 DNA: TGTGCCAGCAGCCAGGGACAGGTGAGGGAGACCCAGTACTTC
CDR3 protein: CASSQGQVRETQYF

V gene: TRBV5-4
D gene: NA
J gene: TRBJ2-1
clone size: NA
CDR3 DNA: TGTGCCAGCAGCGGTAGCGGCAATGAGCAGTTCTTC
CDR3 protein: CASSGSGNEQFF

V gene: TRBV15
D gene: NA
J gene: TRBJ1-5
clone size: NA
CDR3 DNA: TGTGCCACCAGCAGTGGCCGGGGGGTTCAGCCCCAGCATTTT
CDR3 protein: CATSSGRGVQPQHF

V gene: TRBV2
D gene: TRBD1
J gene: TRBJ2-2
clone size: once
CDR3 DNA: TGTGCCAGCAGTGGATTGGGACAGGGTCCCGGGGAGCTGTTTTTT
CDR3 protein: CASSGLGQGPGELFF

V gene: TRBV19
D gene: NA
J gene: TRBJ1-5
clone size: NA
CDR3 DNA: TGTGCCAGTAGTTACAGTAGCAATCAGCCCCAGCATTTT
CDR3 protein: CASSYSSNQPQHF

V gene: TRBV7-2
D gene: TRBD2
J gene: TRBJ2-5
clone size: few
CDR3 DNA: TGTGCCAGCAGCTCGATGGGACTAGCGGGGGAAGAGACCCAGTACTTC
CDR3 protein: CASSSMGLAGEETQYF